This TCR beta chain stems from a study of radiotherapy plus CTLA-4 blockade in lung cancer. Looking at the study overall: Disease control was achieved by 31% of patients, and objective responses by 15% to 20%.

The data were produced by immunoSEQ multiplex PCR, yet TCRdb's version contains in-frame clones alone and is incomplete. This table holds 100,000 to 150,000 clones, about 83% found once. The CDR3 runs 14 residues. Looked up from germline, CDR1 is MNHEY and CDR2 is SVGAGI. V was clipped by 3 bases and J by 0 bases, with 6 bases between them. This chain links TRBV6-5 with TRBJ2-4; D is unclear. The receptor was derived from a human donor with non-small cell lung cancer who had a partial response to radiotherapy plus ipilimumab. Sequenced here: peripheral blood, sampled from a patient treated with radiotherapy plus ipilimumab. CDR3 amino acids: CASSYTVAKNIQYF. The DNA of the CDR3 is TGTGCCAGCAGTTATACAGTAGCCAAAAACATTCAGTACTTC.